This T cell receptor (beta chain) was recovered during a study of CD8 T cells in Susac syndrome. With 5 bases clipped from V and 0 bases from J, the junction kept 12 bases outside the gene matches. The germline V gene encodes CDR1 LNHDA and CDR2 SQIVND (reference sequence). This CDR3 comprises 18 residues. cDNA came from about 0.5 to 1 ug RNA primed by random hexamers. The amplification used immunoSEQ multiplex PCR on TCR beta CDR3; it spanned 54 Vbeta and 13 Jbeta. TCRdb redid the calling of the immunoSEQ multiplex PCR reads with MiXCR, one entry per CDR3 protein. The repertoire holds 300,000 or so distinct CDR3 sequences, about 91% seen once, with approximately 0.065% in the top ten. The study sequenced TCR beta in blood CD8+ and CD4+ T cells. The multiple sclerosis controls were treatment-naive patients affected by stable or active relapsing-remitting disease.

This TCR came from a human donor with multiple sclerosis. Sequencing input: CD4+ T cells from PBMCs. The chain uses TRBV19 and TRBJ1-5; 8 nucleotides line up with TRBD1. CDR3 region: CASSGETGAPLSNQPQHF. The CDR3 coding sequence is TGTGCCAGTAGTGGAGAGACAGGGGCACCGCTTAGCAATCAGCCCCAGCATTTT.